This is a list of T cell receptor beta chains from one sample in a study of cytomegalovirus exposure and HLA in healthy donors. Measured with immunoSEQ multiplex PCR; TCRdb has only the in-frame clones, and not every one. The sample contains more than 150,000 clones, almost 80% of which appear only once. Sequenced material: PBMCs. These receptors all stem from a male donor in good health and CMV-seronegative. The CDR3 runs from the conserved cysteine through the conserved F or W. Each record gives: clone size, V gene, D gene, J gene, CDR3 protein, CDR3 DNA. D genes are given only for firm matches. Size is stated for part of the rows, as once, few or many counts, or as a class when the clone is expanded.

>.|TRBV4-1|.|TRBJ1-2
CASSQADRNYGYTF
TGCGCCAGCAGCCAAGCCGACAGGAACTATGGCTACACCTTC
>.|TRBV11-2|.|TRBJ2-2
CASSLTENTGELFF
TGTGCCAGCAGCTTGACAGAGAACACCGGGGAGCTGTTTTTT
>.|TRBV7-2|TRBD1|TRBJ2-5
CASSFQGGGETQYF
TGTGCCAGCAGCTTTCAAGGGGGCGGCGAGACCCAGTACTTC
>.|TRBV4-2|.|TRBJ2-3
CASSQDPEAGDTQYF
TGTGCCAGCAGCCAAGATCCGGAGGCCGGGGATACGCAGTATTTT
>.|TRBV4-3|.|TRBJ1-4
CASSQAGLGEKLFF
TGCGCCAGCAGCCAAGCGGGACTCGGGGAAAAACTGTTTTTT
>.|TRBV4-2|.|TRBJ1-4
CASSRSGADRDEKLFF
TGTGCCAGCAGCCGAAGCGGCGCGGACAGAGATGAAAAACTGTTTTTT
>once|TRBV15|.|TRBJ1-1
CATSRATGKNTEAFF
TGTGCCACCAGCAGGGCGACGGGGAAGAACACTGAAGCTTTCTTT
>.|TRBV28|TRBD1|TRBJ2-1
CASSSRDRGSYEQFF
TGTGCCAGCAGTTCCCGGGACAGGGGGAGCTATGAGCAGTTCTTC
>few|TRBV5-1|TRBD2|TRBJ2-2
CASSLGLAEYTGELFF
TGCGCCAGCAGCCTTGGACTAGCGGAATACACCGGGGAGCTGTTTTTT
>.|TRBV4-1|TRBD2|TRBJ2-3
CASSQDGASGGRPSTDTQYF
TGCGCCAGCAGCCAAGATGGGGCCAGCGGGGGTCGGCCTAGCACAGATACGCAGTATTTT
>.|TRBV6-5|.|TRBJ1-1
CASTPISGSITEAFF
TGTGCCAGCACCCCCATTTCAGGGTCGATCACTGAAGCTTTCTTT
>.|TRBV27|TRBD1|TRBJ1-2
CASSLWIRDRPYGYTF
TGTGCCAGCAGTTTATGGATAAGGGACAGGCCCTATGGCTACACCTTC
>.|TRBV5-4|.|TRBJ2-1
CASSLAAGIYNEQFF
TGTGCCAGCAGCTTGGCTGCGGGAATCTACAATGAGCAGTTCTTC
>.|TRBV11-2|.|TRBJ2-1
CASSLASSYNEQFF
TGTGCCAGCAGCTTGGCCAGCTCCTACAATGAGCAGTTCTTC
>.|TRBV6-1|.|TRBJ1-5
CASSVDSAAQPQHF
TGTGCCAGCAGTGTGGACTCGGCGGCTCAGCCCCAGCATTTT
>.|TRBV7-2|.|TRBJ2-5
CASNPQGTQETQYF
TGTGCCAGCAACCCTCAGGGTACCCAAGAGACCCAGTACTTC
>.|TRBV20-1|.|TRBJ2-5
CSARDNRQYF
TGCAGTGCTAGAGATAACCGGCAGTACTTC
>.|TRBV5-3|.|TRBJ1-5
CARSPGQKLSNQPQHF
TGTGCCAGAAGCCCCGGACAGAAACTTAGCAATCAGCCCCAGCATTTT
>.|TRBV11-2|.|TRBJ2-1
CASRQRSSIWFDEQFF
TGTGCCAGCAGACAAAGGAGTAGCATATGGTTTGATGAGCAGTTCTTC
>.|TRBV7-9|.|TRBJ1-4
CASSPSGGREKLFF
TGTGCCAGCAGCCCTTCGGGAGGTAGAGAAAAACTGTTTTTT
>.|TRBV11-3|.|TRBJ2-1
CASSFRGGEQFF
TGTGCCAGCAGCTTTAGGGGCGGTGAGCAGTTCTTC
>.|TRBV19|TRBD2|TRBJ2-3
CASSTETSKTDTQYF
TGTGCCAGTAGTACTGAGACTAGCAAAACAGATACGCAGTATTTT
>.|TRBV6-1|TRBD1|TRBJ1-4
CASSEVGTGEEKLFF
TGTGCCAGCAGTGAAGTCGGGACAGGGGAAGAAAAACTGTTTTTT
>.|TRBV30|TRBD2|TRBJ2-7
CAWNRGTSSYEQYF
TGTGCCTGGAACCGCGGGACTAGCTCCTACGAGCAGTACTTC
>.|TRBV4-2|TRBD2|TRBJ2-1
CASSQDPWTSGGISYNEQFF
TGTGCCAGCAGCCAAGATCCCTGGACTAGCGGGGGGATTTCCTACAATGAGCAGTTCTTC
>.|TRBV10-3|TRBD1|TRBJ1-2
CAISGQGNNYGYTF
TGTGCCATCAGTGGACAGGGTAATAACTATGGCTACACCTTC
>.|TRBV4-3|.|TRBJ1-4
CACLEEKLFF
TGCGCCTGCCTAGAAGAAAAACTGTTTTTT
>.|TRBV2|TRBD1|TRBJ1-5
CASSMDRGGQPQHF
TGTGCCAGCAGTATGGACAGGGGCGGACAGCCCCAGCATTTT
>.|TRBV13|.|TRBJ1-2
CASSLGTANYGYTF
TGTGCCAGCAGCTTAGGGACAGCGAACTATGGCTACACCTTC
>few|TRBV7-2|.|TRBJ2-1
CASSLQAEPYNEQFF
TGTGCCAGCTCGTTACAGGCCGAGCCCTACAATGAGCAGTTCTTC
>.|TRBV13|.|TRBJ1-2
CASSQGQIYGYTF
TGTGCCAGCAGCCAAGGACAGATATATGGCTACACCTTC
>.|TRBV7-2|TRBD1|TRBJ2-6
CASRRTGGLLRSGANVLTF
TGTGCCAGCAGGCGTACAGGGGGTCTCCTACGCTCTGGGGCCAACGTCCTGACTTTC
>.|TRBV19|.|TRBJ1-1
CASSLGRRNTEAFF
TGTGCCAGTAGTCTAGGGCGGAGGAACACTGAAGCTTTCTTT
>few|TRBV7-9|TRBD1|TRBJ1-1
CASSPLQGENTEAFF
TGTGCCAGCAGCCCTCTCCAGGGGGAGAACACTGAAGCTTTCTTT
>.|TRBV18|TRBD1|TRBJ1-3
CASSPRQGSTGNTIYF
TGTGCCAGCTCACCCCGACAGGGTAGTACTGGAAACACCATATATTTT
>.|TRBV5-1|TRBD1|TRBJ1-4
CASSLEGQGATNEKLFF
TGCGCCAGCAGCTTGGAGGGACAGGGCGCAACTAATGAAAAACTGTTTTTT
>.|TRBV6-1|.|TRBJ2-1
CASRESGPLYNEQFF
TGTGCCAGCAGGGAGAGCGGACCGCTCTACAATGAGCAGTTCTTC
>.|TRBV2|.|TRBJ1-5
CASRADSNQPQHF
TGTGCCAGCAGAGCCGATAGCAATCAGCCCCAGCATTTT
>.|TRBV5-4|TRBD1|TRBJ1-1
CASSPFDRVATEAFF
TGTGCCAGCAGCCCCTTCGACAGGGTGGCCACTGAGGCTTTCTTT
>few|TRBV5-1|TRBD1|TRBJ1-2
CASRAGGIPNYGYTF
TGCGCCAGCCGGGCAGGGGGGATTCCTAACTATGGCTACACCTTC
>.|TRBV5-1|.|TRBJ2-6
CASSLSVGGANVLTF
TGCGCCAGCAGCTTGTCGGTGGGCGGGGCCAACGTCCTGACTTTC
>.|TRBV9|TRBD1|TRBJ2-7
CASSLRQGKDEQYF
TGTGCCAGCAGCCTTAGACAGGGAAAGGACGAGCAGTACTTC
>.|TRBV27|.|TRBJ1-1
CASSRTSPNTEAFF
TGTGCCAGCAGCAGGACATCGCCGAACACTGAAGCTTTCTTT
>.|TRBV19|TRBD1|TRBJ2-7
CASRGTGDASSYEQYF
TGTGCCAGTAGGGGGACAGGGGACGCGAGTTCCTACGAGCAGTACTTC
>.|TRBV27|TRBD1|TRBJ2-3
CASRSDPTGGADTQYF
TGTGCCAGCAGATCCGACCCGACAGGGGGCGCAGATACGCAGTATTTT
>.|TRBV25-1|TRBD1|TRBJ1-2
CASRKPGQPNLTDGYTF
TGTGCCAGCAGGAAACCGGGACAGCCTAACCTCACGGATGGCTACACCTTC
>.|TRBV29-1|.|TRBJ1-2
CSVEETGLRGYTF
TGCAGCGTTGAAGAGACAGGATTGCGTGGCTACACCTTC
>few|TRBV28|TRBD1|TRBJ1-2
CASKTGTAYGYTF
TGTGCCAGCAAAACCGGGACAGCCTATGGCTACACCTTC
>.|TRBV7-2|TRBD1|TRBJ1-2
CASSLRTGSEYGYTF
TGTGCCAGCAGCTTAAGGACAGGGAGCGAGTATGGCTACACCTTC
>.|TRBV6-1|TRBD1|TRBJ2-3
CASRRQGDTDTQYF
TGTGCCAGCAGACGACAGGGAGACACAGATACGCAGTATTTT